What follows are 14 T cell receptor beta chains derived from one specimen sequenced in a study of T cells in Graves' hyperthyroidism and ophthalmopathy. TCR beta CDR3 regions were amplified from RNA. When the TCR CDR3 underwent first-round RT-PCR, the HTBI primer set was used. MiXCR, run by TCRdb on the multiplex PCR reads, gives a single entry per CDR3 protein. The data show hundreds of thousands of distinct CDR3 sequences, less than 20% seen once. Source material: blood. The receptors were gathered from a man aged 35-49 years with Graves' ophthalmopathy.

The chain combines TRBV15 with TRBJ1-5; 8 bases align to TRBD1. This CDR3 region has 17 residues. Germline CDR1 and CDR2: LNHNV and YYDKDF (reference sequence). The V and J ends lost 5 bases and 1 base, in that order; junction bases with no gene match: 10. The CDR3 DNA reads as TGTGCCACCAGCCCCTATGGACGGACAGGGAGCAATCAGCCCCAGCATTTT. This sequence encodes CATSPYGRTGSNQPQHF.

This clonotype turned up a few times. The V call is TRBV13, the J call TRBJ2-2; D is possibly TRBD1 (6 bases). In germline, CDR1 is PRHDT, CDR2 FYEKMQ (reference sequence). Trimming shortened V by 6 bases and J by 2 bases, and 16 bases separated the two germline ends. The CDR3 consists of 16 residues. CDR3 loop: CASRDSPSYNTGELFF. The CDR3 DNA is TGTGCCAGCAGGGACAGTCCGTCTTATAACACCGGGGAGCTGTTTTTT.

This clonotype was seen repeatedly, ten times or more. The rearrangement links TRBV30 to TRBJ1-3; D is unclear. The CDR3 runs 12 residues. Per germline, CDR1 GTSNPN and CDR2 SVGIG (reference sequence). Trimming removed 2 bases from V and 0 bases from J, with 2 bases in between. The CDR3 region is CAWSTSGNTIYF. CDR3 nucleotides: TGTGCCTGGAGTACCTCTGGAAACACCATATATTTT.

The table lists this clonotype with a few counts. J is TRBJ2-1 and V is TRBV5-1; D not resolved. Germline V CDR1 and CDR2: SGHRS, YFSETQ. This CDR3 is 14 amino acids long. Trimming pared 6 bases from V and 4 bases from J, leaving 14 bases between. CDR3 residues: CASMRTTPYNEQFF. In DNA form, the CDR3 reads TGCGCCAGCATGAGGACCACCCCTTACAATGAGCAGTTCTTC.

In its sample, this clonotype was seen many times. The rearrangement uses TRBV30 and TRBJ1-2; D may be TRBD1 (6 bases). Trimming pared 8 bases from V and 8 bases from J, leaving 18 bases between. CDR1 is GTSNPN, CDR2 SVGIG, per germline (reference sequence). The CDR3 runs to 12 residues. CDR3 residues: CAVGRGQGGYTF. The DNA of the CDR3 is TGTGCCGTCGGACGGGGGCAAGGCGGCTACACCTTC. Variable domain in full (rest from reference TRBV30 and TRBJ1-2): SQTIHQWPATLVQPVGSPLSLECTVEGTSNPNLYWYRQAAGRGLQLLFYSVGIGQISSEVPQNLSASRPQDRQFILSSKKLLLSDSGFYLCAVGRGQGGYTFGSGTRLTVV.

The chain uses TRBV20-1 and TRBJ1-2; D is perhaps TRBD1 (6 bases). The CDR3 loop spans 13 amino acids. Germline CDR1 is DFQATT and CDR2 is SNEGSKA (reference sequence). V was cut by 4 bases and J by 0 bases, with 9 bases left in between. CDR3 amino acids: CSAKRGPNYGYTF. DNA of the CDR3: TGCAGTGCTAAGCGGGGGCCTAACTATGGCTACACCTTC.

This chain connects TRBV10-3 to TRBJ1-5; TRBD1 aligns across 7 bases. Germline CDR1 ENHRY, CDR2 SYGVKD. V gave up 10 bases and J gave up 0 bases; unmatched junction bases: 6. The CDR3 length is 14 residues. The CDR3 is CASQGGNSNQPQHF. The CDR3 nucleotides read TGTGCCAGTCAGGGGGGGAATAGCAATCAGCCCCAGCATTTT.

V gene TRBV19 combines with J gene TRBJ2-5; weak D call: TRBD1 (5 bases). Between the trimmed V and J ends, which lost 9 bases and 1 base, there was a span of 21 bases. Per the germline V gene, CDR1 is LNHDA and CDR2 is SQIVND (reference sequence). This CDR3 spans 16 amino acids. The CDR3 DNA reads as TGTGCCAGCCAGTATAGAGGACCCCAGGGCCAAGAGACCCAGTACTTC. Translation: CASQYRGPQGQETQYF. Full variable domain (rest looked up from reference TRBV19 and TRBJ2-5): DGGITQSPKYLFRKEGQNVTLSCEQNLNHDAMYWYRQDPGQGLRLIYYSQIVNDFQKGDIAEGYSVSREKKESFPLTVTSAQKNPTAFYLCASQYRGPQGQETQYFGPGTRLLVL.

This clonotype was found a few times. The genes are TRBV6-2 or TRBV6-3 and TRBJ1-2, with TRBD1 matching over 8 bases. V was pared by 6 bases and J by 4 bases, with 7 bases of the junction left unmatched. CDR1 and CDR2 from the germline V gene are MNHEY and SVGEGT. The CDR3 length is 14 residues. CDR3 sequence reads: CASSGQGISYGYTF. DNA of the CDR3: TGTGCCAGCAGCGGACAGGGAATAAGCTATGGCTACACCTTC.

This chain connects TRBV9 to TRBJ1-5, with TRBD1 identical over 7 bases. CDR1 SGDLS and CDR2 YYNGEE come from the germline V gene. CDR3 length: 14 amino acids. With V trimmed by 4 bases and J by 13 bases, 14 bases remained unmatched. In DNA, the CDR3 is TGTGCCAGCAGCCTGGGGACAGCCTCGGGGGAGCAGCATTTT. Amino acid sequence: CASSLGTASGEQHF.

This clonotype was counted only a few times. The genes are TRBV7-9 and TRBJ2-7, with 7 bases matching TRBD1. V lost 5 bases and J lost 2; bases outside the gene matches: 9. The CDR3 sequence is 15 residues long. CDR1 and CDR2 from the germline V gene are SEHNR and FQNEAQ (reference sequence). The CDR3 here is CASSTNRGIAYEQYF. CDR3 DNA: TGTGCCAGCAGCACAAACAGGGGTATCGCCTACGAGCAGTACTTC.

This clonotype showed up just once. This may stem from a read error, because a much larger clone lies one nucleotide away. The rearrangement uses TRBV6-2 or TRBV6-3 and TRBJ1-1; maybe TRBD1 (5 bases). The CDR3 loop spans 15 amino acids. The germline V and J ends were trimmed by 3 bases and 7 bases, with 18 bases remaining between them. Looked up from germline, CDR1 is MNHEY and CDR2 is SVGEGT. The CDR3 DNA reads as TGTGCCAGCAGTTATTCCGGTCCCAGGGAGGGTGAAGCTTTCTTT. It translates to CASSYSGPREGEAFF.

This clonotype was counted at least ten times. The genes are TRBV3-1 and TRBJ1-5; 7 nucleotides match TRBD1. Germline V gene sequence: CDR1 LGHDT, CDR2 YNNKEL (reference sequence). The length of the CDR3 is 15 residues. V lost 0 bases to trimming and J lost 3 bases; unmatched junction nucleotides: 2. As DNA, the CDR3 is TGTGCCAGCAGCCAAGAACAGGGGCACAATCAGCCCCAGCATTTT. Translation gives CASSQEQGHNQPQHF.

V is TRBV6-1 and J is TRBJ2-1; 10 bases fit TRBD2. The CDR3 contains 15 residues. CDR1 MNHNS and CDR2 SASEGT come from the germline V gene. V gave up 7 bases and J gave up 3 bases; unmatched junction bases: 6. The CDR3, as DNA: TGTGCCAGCATAAAGCGGGAGGGCTTCTACAATGAGCAGTTCTTC. This gives the protein CASIKREGFYNEQFF.